The 30 T cell receptor beta chains presented below share a single source sample, sequenced in a study of Graves' ophthalmopathy and Graves' hyperthyroidism. Researchers took RNA transcripts and amplified TCR beta CDR3 regions from them. RT-PCR with HTBI primers came first, then second-round multiplex PCR. One entry per CDR3 protein, called by TCRdb with MiXCR from the multiplex PCR reads. The table includes around 400,000 distinct CDR3 sequences, about 17% detected once. Sequencing was performed on peripheral blood. The source of these receptors is a woman younger than 30 with Graves' ophthalmopathy.

This clonotype was counted ten times or more. The chain is built from TRBV7-8 and TRBJ2-4, with TRBD1 matching over 10 bases. V gave up 5 bases and J gave up 8 bases; unmatched junction bases: 9. Germline V gene lookup returns CDR1 SGHVS and CDR2 FQNEAQ. The CDR3 length is 15 residues. The CDR3 here is CASSRGTGVGDIQYF. CDR3 coding DNA: TGTGCCAGCAGCCGCGGGACAGGGGTAGGGGACATTCAGTACTTC.

This clonotype has at least ten counts. This rearrangement joins TRBV29-1 to TRBJ2-7; no clear D gene. The ends were cut back, 3 bases at V and 2 bases at J, with 8 bases in the middle. Germline V gene sequence: CDR1 SQVTM, CDR2 ANQGSEA. The CDR3 runs 12 residues. The CDR3 sequence is CSVELYTYEQYF. CDR3 coding DNA: TGCAGCGTTGAGCTCTATACCTACGAGCAGTACTTC.

CDR3 in amino acids: CASSPPGLAGGGEQYF. CDR3 bases: TGTGCCAGCAGTCCCCCGGGACTAGCGGGAGGTGGCGAGCAGTACTTC. The chain links TRBV12-3 or TRBV12-4 to TRBJ2-7; 15 bases align to TRBD2. V shed 5 bases and J 6 bases; nucleotides not matched to a gene: 8. This CDR3 region has 16 residues.

Many counts were recorded for this clonotype. CDR3 sequence: CASWRIGAGSPLHF. The DNA for the CDR3 is TGCGCCAGCTGGAGGATTGGGGCCGGCTCACCCCTCCACTTT. This chain connects TRBV10-2 to TRBJ1-6, with D possibly being TRBD1 (5 bases). CDR1 WSHSY and CDR2 SAAADI come from the germline V gene. CDR3 length: 14 residues. Trimming took off 8 bases at V and 10 bases at J, with 18 bases between the two ends.

This clonotype occurred many times. The rearrangement joins TRBV7-9 to TRBJ1-1; D is ambiguous. Germline CDR1 SEHNR, CDR2 FQNEAQ (reference sequence). V was trimmed by 3 bases and J by 2 bases, leaving 10 bases between them. The CDR3 is 14 residues long. The CDR3 bases are TGTGCCAGCAGCTTTGAGACAATTAACACTGAAGCTTTCTTT. Encoded protein: CASSFETINTEAFF.

Ten or more counts support this clonotype. The chain has TRBV27 and TRBJ2-7, with a weak D call TRBD1 (6 bases). V shed 5 bases and J shed 5 bases, with 16 bases lying between them. CDR3 size: 14 residues. The germline gives CDR1 MNHEY, CDR2 SMNVEV (reference sequence). CDR3: CASSPSGTRNEQYF. The CDR3 DNA is TGTGCCAGCAGTCCCTCCGGGACAAGGAACGAGCAGTACTTC.

This clonotype was recorded many times. This sequence joins TRBV28 and TRBJ2-7; D remains unclear. CDR1 MDHEN and CDR2 SYDVKM come from the germline V gene. The CDR3 loop spans 12 amino acids. Trimming removed 5 bases at V and 3 bases at J, with 8 bases between. The CDR3 sequence: CASSTGYYEQYF. Here the CDR3 DNA reads TGTGCCAGCAGTACTGGATACTACGAGCAGTACTTC.

The count of this clonotype is one. V is TRBV11-1 and J is TRBJ2-2; the D is unclear. V lost 2 bases and J 2 bases, leaving 12 bases between the germline ends. This CDR3 is built from 16 residues. Germline V gene sequence: CDR1 SGHAT, CDR2 FQDESV (reference sequence). The CDR3 nucleotides read TGTGCCAGCAGCTTAAGGGCGGACCATAACACCGGGGAGCTGTTTTTT. Translating it yields CASSLRADHNTGELFF.

This clonotype showed up many times. The chain couples TRBV30 to TRBJ1-6; D is undetermined. The CDR3 has 14 residues. Trimming left V 2 bases short and J 4 bases short, with 9 bases between. Germline values: CDR1 GTSNPN, CDR2 SVGIG (reference sequence). The CDR3 loop reads CAWSNLGYNSPLHF. DNA for the CDR3: TGTGCCTGGAGTAACCTGGGGTATAATTCACCCCTCCACTTT.

In this sample, this clonotype turned up many times. V and J are TRBV6-5 and TRBJ1-6, with TRBD1 as a possible D gene (5 bases). Per the germline V gene, CDR1 is MNHEY and CDR2 is SVGAGI. Trimming removed 0 bases at V and 10 bases at J, with 13 bases between. This CDR3 has 15 amino acids. The CDR3 nucleotides are TGTGCCAGCAGTTACTCGGCAGGGAGGGACTCACCCCTCCACTTT. It translates to CASSYSAGRDSPLHF.

The table lists this clonotype with many counts. The J gene is TRBJ2-6, the V gene TRBV12-3 or TRBV12-4; 9 bases match TRBD1. CDR3 size: 18 residues. V lost 4 bases and J lost 2; bases outside the gene matches: 9. As DNA, the CDR3 is TGTGCCAGCAGTTCCCAATGGGGGACAGGGACTGGGGCCAACGTCCTGACTTTC. Translated, it gives CASSSQWGTGTGANVLTF.

Note on this clonotype: It is likely a read error, because the conserved phenylalanine at the end of the CDR3 is missing. It is unclear where the CDR3 begins or ends on the DNA, so no DNA is shown, and the CDR3 is as TCRdb lists it. The CDR3 here is CASSEITFL. The chain couples TRBV6-4 to TRBJ1-1. The germline CDR1 and CDR2 sequences are MRHNA and SNTAGT. The CDR3 is 9 amino acids long, termini counted.

To note about this clonotype: A much larger clone differs from this one at a single base, so this may be a read error. CDR3 residues: CASNQSARGWDEQYF. Written as DNA, the CDR3 is TGCGCCAGCAACCAATCCGCCAGGGGGTGGGACGAGCAGTACTTC. The V call is TRBV4-3, the J call TRBJ2-7, with 7 bases lining up with TRBD1. From germline, CDR1 is LGHNA and CDR2 YSLEER. The CDR3 is 15 amino acids.

This clonotype has ten or more counts. V and J are TRBV29-1 and TRBJ2-5, with a tentative D call TRBD2 (6 bases). Germline CDR1 SQVTM, CDR2 ANQGSEA. With 8 bases removed from V and 1 base from J, the gap between germline ends came to 14 bases. This CDR3 region has 13 residues. This CDR3 is CSMHRGSQETQYF. The CDR3 DNA is TGCAGCATGCACCGGGGGAGCCAAGAGACCCAGTACTTC.

This clonotype was observed at least ten times. The gene calls are TRBV9 and TRBJ1-6; 8 positions agree with TRBD1. J gave up 9 bases and V 3 bases, and 23 bases lay outside the gene matches. There are 20 residues in the CDR3. CDR1 is SGDLS and CDR2 is YYNGEE in the germline V gene. The CDR3 sequence is CASSARGGQETSGLSSPLHF. DNA for the CDR3: TGTGCCAGCAGCGCACGAGGGGGACAGGAGACTTCGGGACTGAGTTCACCCCTCCACTTT.

This clonotype was found many times. This rearrangement joins TRBV2 to TRBJ1-1; 8 bases are a match to TRBD1. Trimming at V came to 9 bases and at J to 6 bases, leaving 0 bases not matched to a gene. In germline, CDR1 is SNHLY, CDR2 FYNNEI. CDR3 length equals 10 residues. DNA of the CDR3: TGTGCCAGACAGGGGGCTGAAGCTTTCTTT. Its translation is CARQGAEAFF. Full variable domain (remainder filled in from reference TRBV2 and TRBJ1-1): EPEVTQTPSHQVTQMGQEVILRCVPISNHLYFYWYRQILGQKVEFLVSFYNNEISEKSEIFDDQFSVERPDGSNFTLKIRSTKLEDSAMYFCARQGAEAFFGQGTRLTVV.

This clonotype was recorded at least ten times. The chain has TRBV6-2 or TRBV6-3 and TRBJ2-2; tentatively, D is TRBD2 (6 bases). The V end was cut by 5 bases, the J end by 2 bases, with 9 bases between. The CDR3 covers 14 residues. Germline V gene data show CDR1 as MNHEY and CDR2 as SVGEGT. The CDR3 nucleotides read TGTGCCAGCAGTAGACTAGTTAACACCGGGGAGCTGTTTTTT. Residues: CASSRLVNTGELFF.

This clonotype was seen many times. This chain connects TRBV18 to TRBJ1-2; no definite D call. The CDR3 consists of 11 residues. Germline V gene lookup returns CDR1 KGHSH and CDR2 LQKENI. Trimming stripped 5 bases from V and 6 bases from J, with 7 bases between. CDR3 bases: TGTGCCAGCTCAAGGCTGGATGGCTACACCTTC. It encodes CASSRLDGYTF.

This clonotype has a count of ten or more. This chain joins TRBV2 and TRBJ2-2, with 7 positions matching TRBD1. This CDR3 spans 15 amino acids. V gave up 7 bases and J gave up 0 bases; unmatched junction bases: 5. Germline CDR1 and CDR2: SNHLY and FYNNEI. CDR3 region: CASKRGQANTGELFF. DNA of the CDR3: TGTGCCAGCAAAAGAGGACAGGCGAACACCGGGGAGCTGTTTTTT. The complete variable domain, with remaining parts taken from reference TRBV2 and TRBJ2-2, reads EPEVTQTPSHQVTQMGQEVILRCVPISNHLYFYWYRQILGQKVEFLVSFYNNEISEKSEIFDDQFSVERPDGSNFTLKIRSTKLEDSAMYFCASKRGQANTGELFFGEGSRLTVL.

This clonotype has a count of ten or more. This may be a read error, as it is one base from a much larger clone. V and J are TRBV9 and TRBJ1-2, with TRBD1 identical over 7 bases. With V trimmed by 2 bases and J by 3 bases, 1 base remained unmatched. The length of the CDR3 is 13 residues. From germline, CDR1 is SGDLS and CDR2 YYNGEE. CDR3 region: CASSVDRDYGYTF. CDR3 DNA: TGTGCCAGCAGCGTCGACAGGGACTATGGCTACACCTTC.

This clonotype was recorded at least ten times. The chain couples TRBV7-9 to TRBJ2-7, with D uncertain. Germline CDR1 is SEHNR and CDR2 is FQNEAQ (reference sequence). The CDR3 spans 13 residues. Trimming pared 6 bases from V and 2 bases from J, leaving 11 bases between. The CDR3 DNA reads as TGTGCCAGCAGTTACACAGAGACCTACGAGCAGTACTTC. Translation gives CASSYTETYEQYF.

In its sample, this clonotype was seen many times. CDR3 sequence reads: CASSPRTGVREQYF. Written as DNA, the CDR3 is TGTGCCAGCAGCCCCCGGACAGGGGTACGAGAGCAGTACTTC. The chain recombines TRBV7-2 with TRBJ2-7; TRBD1 matches 9 bases. The CDR3 covers 14 residues. V dropped 5 bases and J dropped 7; count of bases not matched to a gene: 9. Looked up from germline, CDR1 is SGHTA and CDR2 is FQGNSA. Full variable domain (rest looked up from reference TRBV7-2 and TRBJ2-7): GAGVSQSPSNKVTEKGKDVELRCDPISGHTALYWYRQSLGQGLEFLIYFQGNSAPDKSGLPSDRFSAERTGGSVSTLTIQRTQQEDSAVYLCASSPRTGVREQYFGPGTRLTVT.

This clonotype was counted at least ten times. V gene TRBV29-1 combines with J gene TRBJ1-2; no clear D gene. This CDR3 is 12 amino acids long. Germline CDR1 reads SQVTM; CDR2 reads ANQGSEA. V gave up 7 bases and J gave up 2 bases, with 11 bases separating them. For the CDR3, the DNA is TGCAGCGCCGGAGAAGAGAACTATGGCTACACCTTC. Encoded protein: CSAGEENYGYTF.

The table lists this clonotype with many counts. The genes are TRBV19 and TRBJ1-2; possibly TRBD1 for D (5 bases). Germline assignment: CDR1 LNHDA and CDR2 SQIVND (reference sequence). Trimming cost V 3 bases and J 4 bases, with 12 bases left between them. The CDR3 extends over 14 amino acids. CDR3 in DNA: TGTGCCAGTAGTATCCCCGACAGTCCCTATGGCTACACCTTC. Its translation is CASSIPDSPYGYTF.

This rearrangement joins TRBV11-2 to TRBJ2-7; D not certain. V lost 3 bases and J 3 bases, leaving 9 bases between the germline ends. Germline V CDR1 and CDR2: SGHAT, FQNNGV. The CDR3 sequence is 13 residues long. Written as DNA, the CDR3 is TGTGCCAGCAGCTTGGCTAGAATCTACGAGCAGTACTTC. This encodes CASSLARIYEQYF.

This clonotype came up many times. This rearrangement joins TRBV24-1 to TRBJ2-2, with D maybe TRBD2 (6 bases). Germline CDR1 and CDR2: KGHDR and SFDVKD. The CDR3 extends over 13 amino acids. The V end was cut by 9 bases, the J end by 4 bases, with 11 bases between. The CDR3 loop is CATGRDGTGELFF. Written as DNA, the CDR3 is TGTGCCACCGGGCGGGATGGCACCGGGGAGCTGTTTTTT.

This clonotype was seen ten or more times. The rearrangement uses TRBV6-1 and TRBJ2-5, with 9 positions matching TRBD1. V lost 7 bases and J lost 5; bases outside the gene matches: 8. This CDR3 has 14 amino acids. Germline values: CDR1 MNHNS, CDR2 SASEGT. This chain's CDR3 is CASKTQGAVETQYF. CDR3 DNA: TGTGCCAGCAAGACACAGGGGGCGGTGGAGACCCAGTACTTC.

This clonotype was counted many times. This chain links TRBV7-2 with TRBJ1-2; 9 nucleotides align to TRBD1. V was pared by 0 bases and J by 3 bases, with 5 bases of the junction left unmatched. The CDR3 covers 16 residues. Germline V lookup: CDR1 SGHTA, CDR2 FQGNSA. CDR3 sequence reads: CASSLASGQGYYGYTF. CDR3 DNA sequence: TGTGCCAGCAGCTTAGCGTCCGGACAGGGGTACTATGGCTACACCTTC.

This clonotype was counted a few times. V is TRBV11-2 and J is TRBJ2-2, with D unclear. The CDR3 contains 17 residues. Germline V gives CDR1 SGHAT, CDR2 FQNNGV. V was shortened by 1 base and J by 3 bases, with 15 bases between the two germline ends. The CDR3 nucleotides read TGTGCCAGCAGCTTAGGTGGTGGGAAAAGAGACACCGGGGAGCTGTTTTTT. It translates to CASSLGGGKRDTGELFF.

The sample holds many counts of this clonotype. Being one base from a much bigger clone, this may be a read error. The chain joins TRBV6-5 to TRBJ1-1, with TRBD1 matching 9 bases. Germline loops: CDR1 MNHEY, CDR2 SVGAGI. The CDR3 is 14 amino acids. CDR3 in amino acids: CASSSTGGRTAAFF. CDR3 sequence (DNA): TGTGCCAGCAGTTCAACAGGGGGCCGAACTGCAGCTTTCTTT.